These 19 T cell receptor beta chains were sequenced from one sample in a study of T cell responses to AZD1222 COVID-19 vaccine. Repertoires were generated with immunoSEQ multiplex PCR, while TCRdb's copy carries only in-frame clones and drops some. The sample consists of about 120,000 clones, about 85% of them appearing once. The specimen comprised peripheral blood, sampled on day 0 of AZD1222 vaccination. The receptor source for this set is an adult in good health.

This sequence joins TRBV7-9 and TRBJ1-4, with 8 bases matching TRBD1. J was trimmed by 5 bases and V by 2 bases; bases with no gene match: 10. The CDR3 has 17 residues. Germline V gene data show CDR1 as SEHNR and CDR2 as FQNEAQ (reference sequence). CDR3 bases: TGTGCCAGCAGCTTACGTGGACAGGGAAAAGGGAATGAAAAACTGTTTTTT. Its translation is CASSLRGQGKGNEKLFF.

The chain carries TRBV5-1 and TRBJ2-2; 9 bases align to TRBD1. The junction had 1 base not matched to a gene; V was cut back by 3 bases and J by 1 base. This CDR3 spans 15 amino acids. In germline, CDR1 is SGHRS, CDR2 YFSETQ. The CDR3 loop reads CASSSGQGNTGELFF. CDR3 sequence (DNA): TGCGCCAGCAGCTCGGGACAGGGGAACACCGGGGAGCTGTTTTTT.

The chain's CDR3 is CASRGRGGQPQHF. The CDR3, as DNA: TGTGCCAGTAGAGGGCGGGGAGGTCAGCCCCAGCATTTT. The rearrangement joins TRBV19 to TRBJ1-5; D is uncertain. Germline CDR1 and CDR2: LNHDA and SQIVND (reference sequence). The CDR3 sequence is 13 residues long. Deletions cut 6 bases from V and 6 bases from J, with 12 bases between.

This chain connects TRBV5-1 to TRBJ2-1, with a tentative D call TRBD2 (6 bases). This CDR3 region has 15 residues. With 0 bases removed from V and 4 bases from J, the gap between germline ends came to 11 bases. Germline CDR1 SGHRS, CDR2 YFSETQ. DNA of the CDR3: TGCGCCAGCAGCTTGGAGGCTAGCGCTTACAATGAGCAGTTCTTC. It codes for CASSLEASAYNEQFF.

The chain combines TRBV30 with TRBJ1-6; 10 bases align to TRBD1. This CDR3 comprises 14 residues. With 2 bases clipped from V and 6 bases from J, the junction kept 1 base outside the gene matches. Germline CDR1 and CDR2: GTSNPN and SVGIG (reference sequence). This chain's CDR3 is CAWSRTGGNSPLHF. DNA for the CDR3: TGTGCCTGGAGTCGGACAGGGGGTAATTCACCCCTCCACTTT.

The chain joins TRBV7-8 to TRBJ2-1; maybe TRBD2 (6 bases). The CDR3 sequence is 17 residues long. CDR1 is SGHVS, CDR2 FQNEAQ, per germline. V was cut by 4 bases and J by 0 bases, with 16 bases left in between. In DNA form, the CDR3 reads TGTGCCAGCAGCTCTCAACATTACGGGAGCTCCTACAATGAGCAGTTCTTC. Translated: CASSSQHYGSSYNEQFF. Combining the CDR3 with reference TRBV7-8 and TRBJ2-1 gives the whole variable domain GAGVSQSPRYKVAKRGQDVALRCDPISGHVSLFWYQQALGQGPEFLTYFQNEAQLDKSGLPSDRFFAERPEGSVSTLKIQRTQQEDSAVYLCASSSQHYGSSYNEQFFGPGTRLTVL.

V and J are TRBV10-1 and TRBJ2-1; TRBD2 matches at 9 bases. Losses at the gene ends were 0 bases for V and 15 bases for J; bases not matched to a gene: 6. This CDR3 comprises 13 residues. From germline, CDR1 is WNHNN and CDR2 SYGVQD (reference sequence). The CDR3 nucleotides read TGCGCCAGCAGTGAGTCGGGGCGGGAGGGCCGGTTCTTC. It translates to CASSESGREGRFF.

The chain has TRBV28 and TRBJ1-2, with D uncertain. Germline-derived CDR1 and CDR2 are MDHEN and SYDVKM. This CDR3 has 13 amino acids. V was trimmed by 5 bases and J by 1 base, leaving 8 bases between them. The CDR3 reads CASSLDDNYGYTF. Written as DNA, the CDR3 is TGTGCCAGCAGTCTGGACGATAACTATGGCTACACCTTC.

This clone appeared a single time. The chain couples TRBV10-2 to TRBJ2-1, with 12 bases aligning to TRBD2. V shed 8 bases, J shed 12 bases, and the junction held 11 bases outside the gene matches. In germline, CDR1 is WSHSY, CDR2 SAAADI. This CDR3 spans 14 amino acids. Here the CDR3 reads CASRGTSGFWGQFF. As DNA, the CDR3 is TGCGCCAGCCGTGGGACTAGCGGGTTCTGGGGGCAGTTCTTC.

The chain carries TRBV19 and TRBJ2-3, with 8 bases fitting TRBD2. Germline lookup yields CDR1 LNHDA and CDR2 SQIVND (reference sequence). This CDR3 region has 14 residues. V lost 5 bases to trimming and J lost 2 bases; unmatched junction nucleotides: 3. The CDR3 is CASSRGGPTDTQYF. CDR3 nucleotides: TGTGCCAGTAGTCGGGGGGGCCCCACAGATACGCAGTATTTT.

This chain joins TRBV5-4 and TRBJ1-2, with a weak D call TRBD1 (5 bases). Germline V gives CDR1 SGHNT, CDR2 YYREEE (reference sequence). Trimming left V 0 bases short and J 8 bases short, with 11 bases between. CDR3 length: 13 amino acids. The CDR3: CASSLVAGQGYTF. The DNA for the CDR3 is TGTGCCAGCAGCTTGGTTGCAGGGCAGGGCTACACCTTC.

CDR3: CASSYEEGNEQFF. The CDR3 DNA sequence: TGTGCCAGCAGTTATGAGGAAGGGAATGAGCAGTTCTTC. The chain recombines TRBV27 with TRBJ2-1; the D is unclear. Germline lookup yields CDR1 MNHEY and CDR2 SMNVEV (reference sequence). The CDR3 is made up of 13 amino acids. The V and J ends lost 4 bases and 7 bases respectively, with 11 bases between them.

V gene TRBV2 combines with J gene TRBJ1-2; D is undetermined. The CDR3 is 15 residues long. Trimming pared 6 bases from V and 2 bases from J, leaving 16 bases between. Looked up from germline, CDR1 is SNHLY and CDR2 is FYNNEI. CDR3 in DNA: TGTGCCAGCAGACCTCTCTGGCTAGAGAACTATGGCTACACCTTC. This codes for CASRPLWLENYGYTF.

The chain carries TRBV7-3 and TRBJ1-1; possible D gene TRBD1, 5 bases. Germline assignment: CDR1 SGHTA and CDR2 FQGTGA. CDR3 size: 14 residues. V lost 5 bases, J lost 4 bases, and 14 bases lay in between. CDR3 loop: CASSPAGEGTEAFF. The CDR3 region has the DNA TGTGCCAGCAGCCCAGCGGGGGAGGGCACTGAAGCTTTCTTT.

The V gene is TRBV3-1 (or the pseudogene TRBV3-2), the J gene TRBJ1-5, with D maybe TRBD1 (5 bases). Looked up from germline, CDR1 is LGHDT and CDR2 is YNNKEL (reference sequence). V was cut by 1 base and J by 7 bases, with 8 bases left in between. The CDR3 sequence is 13 residues long. The CDR3 DNA reads TGTGCCAGCAGCCAAGGACAGAAACAGCCCCAGCATTTT. The encoded protein is CASSQGQKQPQHF.

The V and J genes are TRBV15 and TRBJ2-7, with 14 positions matching TRBD2. Germline assignment: CDR1 LNHNV and CDR2 YYDKDF (reference sequence). J lost 2 bases, V lost 5 bases, and 14 bases had no gene match. This CDR3 contains 19 residues. The CDR3 loop is CATSPGPGLAGVKTYEQYF. As DNA, the CDR3 is TGTGCCACCAGCCCTGGGCCGGGACTAGCGGGAGTGAAGACCTACGAGCAGTACTTC. The whole variable domain, remainder taken from reference TRBV15 and TRBJ2-7, is DAMVIQNPRYQVTQFGKPVTLSCSQTLNHNVMYWYQQKSSQAPKLLFHYYDKDFNNEADTPDNFQSRRPNTSFCFLDIRSPGLGDTAMYLCATSPGPGLAGVKTYEQYFGPGTRLTVT.

The CDR3 spells CASSGATFLTYEQYF. The CDR3 DNA sequence: TGTGCCAGCAGTGGGGCAACGTTCTTAACCTACGAGCAGTACTTC. The rearrangement uses TRBV28 and TRBJ2-7; D is possibly TRBD1 (5 bases). The V end lost 5 bases, the J end lost 2 bases, and 16 bases lay between the germline ends. From germline, CDR1 is MDHEN and CDR2 SYDVKM. The CDR3 sequence is 15 residues long. The variable domain in full, completed from reference TRBV28 and TRBJ2-7, reads DVKVTQSSRYLVKRTGEKVFLECVQDMDHENMFWYRQDPGLGLRLIYFSYDVKMKEKGDIPEGYSVSREKKERFSLILESASTNQTSMYLCASSGATFLTYEQYFGPGTRLTVT.

The chain combines TRBV25-1 with TRBJ1-6; 8 bases match TRBD1. The CDR3 spans 16 residues. J gave up 4 bases and V 0 bases, and 2 bases lay outside the gene matches. The V gene's germline CDR1 is MGHDK and CDR2 SYGVNS. CDR3: CASSEYGTGYNSPLHF. CDR3 DNA sequence: TGTGCCAGCAGTGAATATGGGACAGGATATAATTCACCCCTCCACTTT.

This clone was observed a few times. The chain carries TRBV2 and TRBJ1-6; D is undetermined. V lost 4 bases to trimming and J lost 6 bases, with 16 bases between them. Germline CDR1 SNHLY, CDR2 FYNNEI. This CDR3 region has 16 residues. The CDR3 loop reads CASSVAGRDFNSPLHF. For the CDR3, the DNA is TGTGCCAGCAGTGTGGCGGGGAGAGATTTTAATTCACCCCTCCACTTT.